This T cell receptor (delta chain) was captured by sequencing in a study of delta chains in infants with herpesvirus infections. V was shortened by 2 bases and J by 3 bases, with 40 bases between the two germline ends. The CDR3 is made up of 24 amino acids. The germline V gene encodes CDR1 TSWWSYY and CDR2 QGS. Reverse transcription of PBMC RNA used primers specific for the gamma and delta chains. TCRdb reanalysed the RT-PCR reads via CATT. This sample has over a thousand delta-chain clones, with 35% found just once. Sequences were derived from peripheral blood, sampled at time point 1 of longitudinal follow-up. This TCR was recovered from a human donor who was a Ugandan infant, either HIV-exposed or HIV-unexposed (not recorded which). The genes are TRDV1 and TRDJ1; weak D call: TRDD2 (9 bases). The CDR3 region has the DNA TGTGCTCTTGGGGAAACTCCCTTCCTTCCTACGCCAACTGGGGGGGTACGTTGGGCCGATAAACTCATCTTT. Encoded protein: CALGETPFLPTPTGGVRWADKLIF.